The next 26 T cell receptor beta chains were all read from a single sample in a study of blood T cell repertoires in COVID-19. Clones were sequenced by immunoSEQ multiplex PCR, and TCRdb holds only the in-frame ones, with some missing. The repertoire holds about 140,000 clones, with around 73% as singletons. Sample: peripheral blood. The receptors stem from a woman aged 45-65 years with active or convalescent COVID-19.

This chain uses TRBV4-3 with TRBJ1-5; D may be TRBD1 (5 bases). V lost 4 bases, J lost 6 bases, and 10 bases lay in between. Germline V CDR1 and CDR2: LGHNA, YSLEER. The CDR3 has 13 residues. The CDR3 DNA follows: TGCGCCAGCAGCCTCAGGGTTGGTCAGCCCCAGCATTTT. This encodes CASSLRVGQPQHF.

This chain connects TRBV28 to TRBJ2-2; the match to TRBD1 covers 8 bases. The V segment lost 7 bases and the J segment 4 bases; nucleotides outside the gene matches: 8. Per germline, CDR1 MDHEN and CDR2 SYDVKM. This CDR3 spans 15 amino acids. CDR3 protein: CASTMTGVGTGELFF. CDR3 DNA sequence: TGTGCCAGCACCATGACAGGGGTCGGCACCGGGGAGCTGTTTTTT.

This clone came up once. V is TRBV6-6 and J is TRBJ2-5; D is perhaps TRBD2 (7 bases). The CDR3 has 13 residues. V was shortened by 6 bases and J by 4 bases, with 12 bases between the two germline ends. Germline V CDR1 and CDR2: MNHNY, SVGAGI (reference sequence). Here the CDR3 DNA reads TGTGCCAGCAGGGGCGGGGGCTCAGAGACCCAGTACTTC. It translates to CASRGGGSETQYF.

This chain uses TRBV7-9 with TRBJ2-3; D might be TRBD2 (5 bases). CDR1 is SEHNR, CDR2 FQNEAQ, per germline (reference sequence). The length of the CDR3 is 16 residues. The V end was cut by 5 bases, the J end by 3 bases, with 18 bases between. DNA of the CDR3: TGTGCCAGCAGCCCCGGGGTTGGCCCGAGTACAGATACGCAGTATTTT. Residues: CASSPGVGPSTDTQYF.

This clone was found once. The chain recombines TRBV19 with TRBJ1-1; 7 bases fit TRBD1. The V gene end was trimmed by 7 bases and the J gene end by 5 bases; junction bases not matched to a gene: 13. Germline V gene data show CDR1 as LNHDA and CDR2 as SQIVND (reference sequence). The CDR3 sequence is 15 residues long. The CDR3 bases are TGTGCCAGTATCCCCTCCACAGGGGTTCGGACTGAAGCTTTCTTT. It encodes CASIPSTGVRTEAFF.

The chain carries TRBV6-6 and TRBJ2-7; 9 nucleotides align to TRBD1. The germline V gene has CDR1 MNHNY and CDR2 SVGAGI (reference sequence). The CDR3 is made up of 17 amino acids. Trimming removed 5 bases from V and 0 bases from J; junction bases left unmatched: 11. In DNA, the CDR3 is TGTGCCAGCAGTCCCAACACCGGGACAGGGAACTCCTACGAGCAGTACTTC. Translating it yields CASSPNTGTGNSYEQYF.

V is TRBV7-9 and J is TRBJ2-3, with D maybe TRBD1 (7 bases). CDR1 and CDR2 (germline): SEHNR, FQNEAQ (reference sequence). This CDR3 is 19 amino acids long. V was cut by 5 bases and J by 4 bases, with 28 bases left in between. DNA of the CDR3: TGTGCCAGCAGCCGCGGGACAGCCGGAGGAGTTTTTCGTCCAGATACGCAGTATTTT. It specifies CASSRGTAGGVFRPDTQYF.

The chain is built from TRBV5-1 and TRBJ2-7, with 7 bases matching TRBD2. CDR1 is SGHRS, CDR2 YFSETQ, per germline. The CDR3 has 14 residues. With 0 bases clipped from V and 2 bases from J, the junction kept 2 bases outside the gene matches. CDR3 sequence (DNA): TGCGCCAGCAGCTTGGGGGACTACCCCTACGAGCAGTACTTC. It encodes CASSLGDYPYEQYF.

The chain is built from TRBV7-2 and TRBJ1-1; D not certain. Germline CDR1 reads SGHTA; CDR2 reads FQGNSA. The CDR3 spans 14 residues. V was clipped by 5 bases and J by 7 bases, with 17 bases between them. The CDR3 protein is CASSNLGQAREAFF. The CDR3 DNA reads TGTGCCAGCAGCAACCTGGGCCAGGCACGTGAAGCTTTCTTT.

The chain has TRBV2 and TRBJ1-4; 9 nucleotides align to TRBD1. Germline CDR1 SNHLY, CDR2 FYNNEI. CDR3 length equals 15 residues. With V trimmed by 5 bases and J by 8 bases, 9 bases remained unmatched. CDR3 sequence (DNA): TGTGCCAGCAGTCAATTACAGGGGGCGGAGGAAAAACTGTTTTTT. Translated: CASSQLQGAEEKLFF. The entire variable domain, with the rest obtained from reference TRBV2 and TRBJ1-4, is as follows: EPEVTQTPSHQVTQMGQEVILRCVPISNHLYFYWYRQILGQKVEFLVSFYNNEISEKSEIFDDQFSVERPDGSNFTLKIRSTKLEDSAMYFCASSQLQGAEEKLFFGSGTQLSVL.

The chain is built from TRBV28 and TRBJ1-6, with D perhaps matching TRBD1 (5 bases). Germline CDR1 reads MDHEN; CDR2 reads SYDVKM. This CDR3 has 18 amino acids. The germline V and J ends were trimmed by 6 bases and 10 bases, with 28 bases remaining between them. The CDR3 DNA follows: TGTGCCAGCAGAACTCCCCGGGGGAGGACCAAAACGGGGTCACCCCTCCACTTT. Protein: CASRTPRGRTKTGSPLHF.

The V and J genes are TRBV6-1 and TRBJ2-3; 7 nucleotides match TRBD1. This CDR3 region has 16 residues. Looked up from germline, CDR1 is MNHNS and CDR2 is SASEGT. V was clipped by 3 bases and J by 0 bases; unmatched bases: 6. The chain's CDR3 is CASSEPTGSSTDTQYF. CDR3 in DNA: TGTGCCAGCAGTGAGCCGACAGGGTCTAGCACAGATACGCAGTATTTT.

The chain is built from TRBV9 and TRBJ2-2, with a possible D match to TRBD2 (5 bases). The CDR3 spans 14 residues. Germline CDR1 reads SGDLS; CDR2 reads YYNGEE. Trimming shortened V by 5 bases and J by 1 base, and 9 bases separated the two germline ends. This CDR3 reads CASSKGENTGELFF. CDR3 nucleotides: TGTGCCAGCAGTAAGGGAGAGAACACCGGGGAGCTGTTTTTT.

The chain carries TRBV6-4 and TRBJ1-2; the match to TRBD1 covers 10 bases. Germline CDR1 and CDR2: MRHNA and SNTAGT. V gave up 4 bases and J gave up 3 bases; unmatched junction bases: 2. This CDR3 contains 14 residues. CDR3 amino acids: CASSAGTGDYGYTF. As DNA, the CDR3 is TGTGCCAGCAGTGCCGGGACAGGGGACTATGGCTACACCTTC.

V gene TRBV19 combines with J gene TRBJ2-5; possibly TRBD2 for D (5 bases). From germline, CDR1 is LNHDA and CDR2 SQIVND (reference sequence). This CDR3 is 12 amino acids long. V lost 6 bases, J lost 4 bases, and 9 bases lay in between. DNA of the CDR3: TGTGCCAGTAGGTCCGGAGGAGAGACCCAGTACTTC. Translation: CASRSGGETQYF.

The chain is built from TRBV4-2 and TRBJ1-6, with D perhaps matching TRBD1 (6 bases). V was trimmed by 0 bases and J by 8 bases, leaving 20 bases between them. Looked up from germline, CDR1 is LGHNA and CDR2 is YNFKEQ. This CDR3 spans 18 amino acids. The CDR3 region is CASSQEAPSGGGYSPLHF. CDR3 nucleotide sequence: TGTGCCAGCAGCCAAGAAGCTCCTTCGGGGGGCGGTTATTCACCCCTCCACTTT.

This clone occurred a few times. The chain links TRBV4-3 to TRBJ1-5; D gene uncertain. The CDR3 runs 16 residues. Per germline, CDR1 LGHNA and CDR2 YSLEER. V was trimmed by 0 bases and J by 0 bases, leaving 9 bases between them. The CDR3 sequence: CASSQETGNSNQPQHF. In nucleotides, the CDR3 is TGCGCCAGCAGCCAAGAAACCGGGAATAGCAATCAGCCCCAGCATTTT.

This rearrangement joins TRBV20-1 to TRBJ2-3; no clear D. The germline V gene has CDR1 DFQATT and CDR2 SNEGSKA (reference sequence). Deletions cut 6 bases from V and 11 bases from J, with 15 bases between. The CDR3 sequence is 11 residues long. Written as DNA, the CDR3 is TGCAGTGCCCCGACGAGGTCTGGGCAGTATTTT. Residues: CSAPTRSGQYF.

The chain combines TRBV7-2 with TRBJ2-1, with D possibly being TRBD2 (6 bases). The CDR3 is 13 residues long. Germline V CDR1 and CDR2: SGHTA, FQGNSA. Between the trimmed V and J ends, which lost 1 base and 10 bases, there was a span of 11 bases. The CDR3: CASSLVRAGEQFF. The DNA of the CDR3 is TGTGCCAGCAGCTTAGTAAGGGCGGGGGAGCAGTTCTTC.

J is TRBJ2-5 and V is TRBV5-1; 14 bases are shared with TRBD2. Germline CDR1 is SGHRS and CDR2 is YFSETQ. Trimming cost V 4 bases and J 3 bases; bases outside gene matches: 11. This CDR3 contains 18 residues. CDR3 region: CASSPGLAGGIAEETQYF. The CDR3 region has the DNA TGCGCCAGCAGCCCAGGACTAGCGGGAGGCATCGCGGAAGAGACCCAGTACTTC.

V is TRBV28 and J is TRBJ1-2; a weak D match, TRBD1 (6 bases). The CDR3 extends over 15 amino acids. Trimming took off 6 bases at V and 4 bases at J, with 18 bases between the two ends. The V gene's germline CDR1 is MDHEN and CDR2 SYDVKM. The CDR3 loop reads CASSPSLGASYGYTF. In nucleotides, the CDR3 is TGTGCCAGCAGCCCGAGCCTGGGGGCAAGCTATGGCTACACCTTC.

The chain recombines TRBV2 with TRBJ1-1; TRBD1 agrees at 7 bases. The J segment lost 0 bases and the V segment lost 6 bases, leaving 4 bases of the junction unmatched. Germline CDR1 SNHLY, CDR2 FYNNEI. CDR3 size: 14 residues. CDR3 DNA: TGTGCCAGCAGGGGGGACAGCCTGAACACTGAAGCTTTCTTT. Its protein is CASRGDSLNTEAFF.

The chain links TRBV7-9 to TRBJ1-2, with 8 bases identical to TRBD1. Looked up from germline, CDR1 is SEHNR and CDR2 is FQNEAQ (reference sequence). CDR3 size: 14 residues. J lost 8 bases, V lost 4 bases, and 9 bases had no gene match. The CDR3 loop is CASSSSQGARGYTF. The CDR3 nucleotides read TGTGCCAGCAGCTCGTCCCAGGGGGCTAGGGGCTACACCTTC.

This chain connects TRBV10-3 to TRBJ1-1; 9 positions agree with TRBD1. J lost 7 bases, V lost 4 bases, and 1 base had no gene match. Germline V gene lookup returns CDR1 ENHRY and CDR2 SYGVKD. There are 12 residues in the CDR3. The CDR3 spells CAISGQGDEAFF. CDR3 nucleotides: TGTGCCATCAGTGGACAGGGGGATGAAGCTTTCTTT.

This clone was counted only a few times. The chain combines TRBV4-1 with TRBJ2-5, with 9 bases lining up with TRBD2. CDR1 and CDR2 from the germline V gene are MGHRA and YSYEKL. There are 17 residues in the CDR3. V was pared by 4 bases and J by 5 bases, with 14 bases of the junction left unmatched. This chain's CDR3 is CASSPPDGGAGGETQYF. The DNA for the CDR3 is TGCGCCAGCAGCCCCCCAGATGGCGGGGCGGGGGGGGAGACCCAGTACTTC.

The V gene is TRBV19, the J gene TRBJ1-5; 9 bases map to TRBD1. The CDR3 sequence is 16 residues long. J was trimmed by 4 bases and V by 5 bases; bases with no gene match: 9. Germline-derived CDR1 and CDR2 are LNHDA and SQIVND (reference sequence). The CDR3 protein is CASSARTGAWNQPQHF. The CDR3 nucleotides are TGTGCCAGTAGTGCCCGGACAGGGGCGTGGAATCAGCCCCAGCATTTT.